This T cell receptor beta chain came from a study of memory CD4+ T cells and cytomegalovirus serostatus. Profiling relied on immunoSEQ multiplex PCR, and the TCRdb table lists in-frame clones only, not all of them. The sample consists of tens of thousands of clones, over 65% of them appearing once. V was trimmed by 4 bases and J by 0 bases, leaving 15 bases between them. The CDR3 is 15 residues long. Germline V gene lookup returns CDR1 SQVTM and CDR2 ANQGSEA. The sort gate was single viable CD3+CD4+CD8-CD45RO+ cells for memory CD4+ T cells. The sequence was obtained from an adult in good health and CMV-seronegative. Sequenced input: memory CD4+ T cells from blood. The rearrangement links TRBV29-1 to TRBJ1-2, with a weak D call TRBD1 (6 bases). The CDR3 is CSVADRITSNYGYTF. The CDR3 bases are TGCAGCGTTGCTGACAGGATAACCTCTAACTATGGCTACACCTTC.